The 2 T cell receptor beta chains below all came from one sample that was sequenced in a study of T cells in Graves' hyperthyroidism and ophthalmopathy. Researchers amplified the TCR beta CDR3 regions from RNA transcripts. A set of HTBI primers served as the primers for a first-round RT-PCR of the TCR CDR3. TCRdb re-called the multiplex PCR reads with MiXCR, one entry per CDR3 protein. The table records around 600,000 distinct CDR3 sequences, 40% to 55% of them present only once. The sequenced sample was peripheral blood or thyroid tissue (not recorded which). The source is an adult man with Graves' disease, either hyperthyroidism or ophthalmopathy (not recorded which).

In the case of this clonotype: A much larger clone differs by one base, so this may be a read error. The rearrangement links TRBV29-1 to TRBJ2-5; maybe TRBD1 (5 bases). The germline V gene encodes CDR1 SQVTM and CDR2 ANQGSEA. V lost 4 bases and J 1 base, leaving 13 bases between the germline ends. The CDR3 contains 14 residues. The CDR3 DNA is TGCAGCGTTGCAGAAGGGGCAGTCCAAGAGACCCAGTACTTC. It specifies CSVAEGAVQETQYF.

The table lists this clonotype with a few counts. This rearrangement joins TRBV12-3 or TRBV12-4 to TRBJ2-5, with D possibly TRBD2 on 6 matching bases. The CDR3 sequence is 15 residues long. The CDR3 coding sequence is TGTGCTAGTGCCTCGGACCTGGCGGGGCAAGAGACCCAGTACTTC. Encoded protein: CASASDLAGQETQYF.